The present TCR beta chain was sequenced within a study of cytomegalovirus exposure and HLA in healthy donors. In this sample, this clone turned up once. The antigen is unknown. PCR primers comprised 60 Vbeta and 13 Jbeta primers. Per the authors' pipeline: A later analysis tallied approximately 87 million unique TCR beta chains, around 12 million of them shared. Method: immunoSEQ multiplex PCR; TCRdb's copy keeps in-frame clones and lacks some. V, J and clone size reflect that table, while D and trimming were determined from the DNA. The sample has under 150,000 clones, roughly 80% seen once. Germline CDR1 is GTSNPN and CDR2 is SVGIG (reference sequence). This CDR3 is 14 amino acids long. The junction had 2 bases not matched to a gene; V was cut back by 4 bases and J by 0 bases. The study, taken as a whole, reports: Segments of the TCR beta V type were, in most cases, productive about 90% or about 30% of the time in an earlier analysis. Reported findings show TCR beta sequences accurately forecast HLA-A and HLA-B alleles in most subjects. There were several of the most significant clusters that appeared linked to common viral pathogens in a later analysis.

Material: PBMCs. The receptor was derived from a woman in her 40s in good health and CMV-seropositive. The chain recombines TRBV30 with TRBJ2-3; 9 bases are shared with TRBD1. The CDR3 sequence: CAWTGTGSTDTQYF. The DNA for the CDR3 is TGTGCCTGGACCGGGACAGGGAGCACAGATACGCAGTATTTT.